The 5 T cell receptor beta chains presented below share a single source sample, sequenced in a study of T-cell reconstitution after alpha-beta-depleted transplantation in children. The library targeted TCRbeta and was prepared with unique molecular identifiers. TCRdb recomputed calls from the PCR reads with MiXCR, one row per CDR3 protein. The profile shows hundreds of thousands of distinct CDR3 sequences, about 12% of them singletons. Sequencing was performed on PBMCs from the stem cell graft donor, taken from the stem cell graft. The receptors derive from a human donor who donated a stem cell graft to a child with acute lymphoblastic leukemia.

This clonotype was recorded at least ten times. The gene calls are TRBV9 and TRBJ2-5; possibly TRBD2 for D (6 bases). The germline gives CDR1 SGDLS, CDR2 YYNGEE. The CDR3 runs 16 residues. Between the trimmed V and J ends, which lost 4 bases and 2 bases, there was a span of 18 bases. Here the CDR3 DNA reads TGTGCCAGCAGCCTCTCACCGGAGGGGCTACAAGAGACCCAGTACTTC. Translated: CASSLSPEGLQETQYF.

Comments on this clonotype: A much bigger clone sits one base away, suggesting this may be a read error. This chain joins TRBV12-3 or TRBV12-4 and TRBJ2-3, with a weak D call TRBD2 (6 bases). V was cut by 4 bases and J by 15 bases, with 17 bases left in between. This CDR3 is built from 12 residues. Written as DNA, the CDR3 is TGTGCCAGCAGTTCCGCTCTCAGGGAGGACTATTTT. Encoded protein: CASSSALREDYF.

This clonotype came up many times. The chain has TRBV20-1 and TRBJ2-4, with TRBD1 matching 7 bases. Germline V gene lookup returns CDR1 DFQATT and CDR2 SNEGSKA (reference sequence). With V trimmed by 6 bases and J by 7 bases, 15 bases remained unmatched. This CDR3 has 15 residues. CDR3 sequence: CSAVFPGTAGNIQYF. The DNA of the CDR3 is TGCAGTGCAGTATTCCCCGGGACAGCAGGCAACATTCAGTACTTC.

This clonotype was observed many times. The chain couples TRBV20-1 to TRBJ2-1, with D possibly being TRBD2 (6 bases). Trimming shortened V by 1 base and J by 1 base, and 8 bases separated the two germline ends. The V gene's germline CDR1 is DFQATT and CDR2 SNEGSKA (reference sequence). The CDR3 contains 14 residues. The CDR3 DNA is TGCAGTGCTAGAGGACTAGGGTCCTACAATGAGCAGTTCTTC. Its translation: CSARGLGSYNEQFF.

This clonotype has ten or more counts. This chain joins TRBV4-3 and TRBJ2-5; tentatively, D is TRBD2 (5 bases). Germline assignment: CDR1 LGHNA and CDR2 YSLEER. With 1 base removed from V and 5 bases from J, the gap between germline ends came to 11 bases. The CDR3 loop spans 14 amino acids. CDR3 loop: CASSQGRVGETQYF. The CDR3 DNA reads as TGCGCCAGCAGCCAAGGGCGGGTTGGGGAGACCCAGTACTTC.